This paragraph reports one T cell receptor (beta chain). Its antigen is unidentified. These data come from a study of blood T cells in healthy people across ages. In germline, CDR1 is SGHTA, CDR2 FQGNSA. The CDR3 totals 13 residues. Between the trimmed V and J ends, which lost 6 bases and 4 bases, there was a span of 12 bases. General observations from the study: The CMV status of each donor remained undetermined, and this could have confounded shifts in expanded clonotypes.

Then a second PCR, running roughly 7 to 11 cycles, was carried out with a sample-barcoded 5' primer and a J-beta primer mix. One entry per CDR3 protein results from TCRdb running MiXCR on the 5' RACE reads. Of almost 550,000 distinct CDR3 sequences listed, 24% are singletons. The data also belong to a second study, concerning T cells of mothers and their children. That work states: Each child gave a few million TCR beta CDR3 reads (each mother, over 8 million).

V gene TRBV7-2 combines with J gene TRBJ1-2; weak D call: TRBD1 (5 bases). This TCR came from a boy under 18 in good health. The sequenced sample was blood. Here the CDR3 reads CASRVGLAYGYTF. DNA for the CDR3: TGTGCCAGCAGGGTGGGGCTGGCCTATGGCTACACCTTC.